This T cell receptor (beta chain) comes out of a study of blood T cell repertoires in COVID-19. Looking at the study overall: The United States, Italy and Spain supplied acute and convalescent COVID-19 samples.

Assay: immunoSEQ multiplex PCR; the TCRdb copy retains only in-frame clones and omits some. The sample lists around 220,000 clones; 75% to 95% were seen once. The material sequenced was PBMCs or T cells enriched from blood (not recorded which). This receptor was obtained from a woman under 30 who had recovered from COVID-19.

CDR3 protein: CASSLDGGKGYEQYF. CDR3 nucleotide sequence: TGCGCCAGCAGCTTGGATGGAGGGAAGGGCTACGAGCAGTACTTC. The chain joins TRBV5-1 to TRBJ2-7; D is perhaps TRBD2 (6 bases). The V end was cut by 0 bases, the J end by 3 bases, with 13 bases between. This CDR3 spans 15 amino acids. In germline, CDR1 is SGHRS, CDR2 YFSETQ.